This entry is about one T cell receptor (beta chain). This clonotype was detected a few times. This clone's antigen is unknown. No per-base quality is available; no much larger clone lies one base away. This sample was taken from a study of CD8 T cells in ankylosing spondylitis (dated by TCRdb to 2017 to 2019). About the study as a whole: To find TCR variants linked to disease, the study profiled T cell receptor beta repertoires in ankylosing spondylitis patients and healthy donors. The full study cohort comprised roughly 24 ankylosing spondylitis patients and 85 to 120 healthy donors. Peripheral blood was sampled, and synovial fluid was additionally collected from ankylosing spondylitis patients.

This sample was sequenced with an Illumina HiSeq 2500. Quantitative 5'-RACE with molecular barcodes was the method used to prepare the TCR beta libraries. The authors' pipeline ran thus. A new computational method, built on a probabilistic model of VDJ rearrangement, was used to identify disease-linked TCR variants. Starting from the raw public reads, TCRdb applied fastp trimming at Q25, assembled clones with MiXCR and retained in-frame beta chains. Rows are combined by CDR3 protein, so each entry shows the most common genes and DNA. The authors' filters were not applied to this entry. This sample is represented by 250,000 or so distinct CDR3 sequences; approximately 24% of them were singletons. Around 0.64% of the sample is taken by the ten largest. The full study reports these points: Significant enrichment of the disease-linked clones was reported in matched synovial fluid samples from ankylosing spondylitis patients. A TCR beta motif of seven or eight highly homologous amino acid variants appeared characteristic of blood from ankylosing spondylitis patients. Some motif variants were previously reported in synovial fluid and blood of reactive arthritis patients, suggesting common disease-initiation mechanisms. In peripheral blood, the disease-linked clones were found at relatively low frequencies and had a CD8+ phenotype.

According to the germline V gene, CDR1 reads SQVTM and CDR2 reads ANQGSEA. V gives up 0 bases and J gives up 5 bases, and the segment between their germline ends measures 10 bases. The CDR3 sequence holds 13 residues, the cysteine and phenylalanine included. The sequence is cut down to CDR3 DNA, 39 bases in frame from base 1. Sequencing input: blood, either unsorted or a sorted T cell fraction (not recorded which). This receptor chain uses TRBV29-1 and TRBJ2-5; the D gene cannot be named for sure. The clonotype comes from a male donor with ankylosing spondylitis or in good health (not recorded which). The sequenced DNA: TGCAGCGTTGAAGAGAACCCCGGGGAGACCCAGTACTTC. Translated, this gives CSVEENPGETQYF. The reference TRBV29-1 and TRBJ2-5 proteins fill in what lies around the CDR3, so the full variable domain reads SAVISQKPSRDICQRGTSLTIQCQVDSQVTMMFWYRQQPGQSLTLIATANQGSEATYESGFVIDKFPISRPNLTFSTLTVSNMSPEDSSIYLCSVEENPGETQYFGPGTRLLVL.